Given below is one TCR beta chain in context. The clone's antigen remains unknown. There are no base qualities to consult, and no much larger clone falls within one base. The cohort consisted of hundreds of healthy bone marrow donors. At the time of sampling, every cohort member was nominally healthy, though immune exposures that went unrecorded were likely present. The donor was CMV seronegative and was included in the group of about 400 seronegative cohort members. Each donor provided a peripheral blood sample, and peripheral blood mononuclear cells were used for TCR beta sequencing. Genomic DNA extraction from the blood cell samples was performed with the Qiagen DNeasy Blood Extraction Kit. The library came from the immunoSEQ multiplex PCR assay. For the multiplex PCR, a mixture combining 60 forward primers for TCR Vbeta segments and 13 reverse primers for TCR Jbeta segments was used. A multiplex PCR assay on genomic DNA amplified the CDR3 region of rearranged TCR beta genes. The amplified TCR beta libraries were sequenced on the Illumina HiSeq System as 87-base-pair reads. Processing in the source paper ran as follows. A later analysis counted tens of millions of unique TCR beta chains across the roughly 700 repertoires, and roughly 10 million of these chains were shared by at least two donors. Raw reads were error-corrected and collapsed into unique sequences with a nearest-neighbor algorithm that merged closely related sequences to remove PCR and sequencing errors. Alignment of CDR3 sequences to IMGT reference sequences was used to assign V, D and J gene segments. Each retained sequence needed at least a six-nucleotide match to both a V gene segment and a J gene segment. Rearrangements were classified as productive when the CDR3 lacked stop codons and remained in frame with V and J, and all other rearrangements were classified as non-productive. CDR3 was defined according to IMGT convention as the region running from the second conserved V-encoded cysteine to the conserved J-encoded phenylalanine. Sequences without an unambiguous match to a single V gene segment were excluded from the earlier analysis of 500 to 700 of the donors. An earlier analysis of fewer than 650 of the donors classified V segments as functional when productive rearrangements were above 56.7% and as segregating when the standard deviation between donors was above 5%. A statistical classification framework was built for diagnosing cytomegalovirus status from the catalog of TCR beta chain sequences. A later analysis assigned V and J genes by comparing TCR nucleotide sequences with IMGT/GENE-DB human TR gene sequences. A later analysis assigned CDR3 sequences and most-parsimonious VDJ recombination scenarios with the TCRdist pipeline. In a later analysis, every TCR beta chain was defined by the combination of its CDR3 amino acid sequence and its V-gene family, and reads without a unique V-gene family were dropped. A later analysis removed 500 to 600 highly shared, low-generation-probability nucleotide sequences to deal with suspected cross-contamination and a sequencing artifact. In a later analysis, a clonal expansion index was calculated for each public chain from normalized within-repertoire ranks of inferred template counts. Generation probabilities in a later analysis came from a VDJ recombination model fitted to out-of-frame rearrangements, and those results were checked against IGoR. A later analysis scored TCR-TCR, TCR-HLA and TCR-CMV co-occurrence with hypergeometric tests, applying a repertoire-size bias correction to TCR pairs. A later analysis estimated false discovery rates by permuting HLA or CMV assignments 20 times. In a later analysis, co-occurring TCRs were grouped using DBSCAN, with TCRdist sequence similarity added in when clustering inside HLA-allele-positive subsets. Co-occurrence clustering excluded repertoires with fewer than 30,000 or more than 120,000 public chains, plus five with anomalous nucleotide sharing. This immuneACCESS table, as held by TCRdb, lists in-frame sequences with V and J called but not all clones. Of the missing ones, under half trace to an unresolved V gene in checked studies; the others have no known cause. V and J calls plus clone size are reproduced from that table; the DNA served to infer D and trimming. This sample gives about 120,000 clones in total; roughly 77% of them show up just once. The ten largest clones take up around 2% of the sample.

CDR1 LNHNV and CDR2 YYDKDF are derived from the germline V gene (reference sequence). The CDR3 contains 13 residues, cysteine and phenylalanine counted. Only CDR3 DNA is held: 39 bases, read in frame from base 1. V and J are truncated by 5 bases and 6 bases respectively, leaving an intervening sequence of 11 bases. This sample was taken from a study of cytomegalovirus exposure and HLA in healthy donors (TCRdb year 2017). A note on the overall study: An earlier analysis of 550 to 700 of the donors reported roughly 270 Gb of sequence data and about 100 million unique TCR beta sequences from 150 million to 200 million T cells. An early release covering roughly 580 HLA-typed donors comprised approximately 290 gigabases of sequencing data and roughly 86 million unique TCR sequences. Of the roughly 390 genotyped donors, around 81% fell in the genetic ancestry cluster associated with self-reported Caucasian donors. The aim of the study was to test whether cataloging public T cell receptors could identify signatures of past pathogen exposure. Using immunosequencing, the study profiled T cell repertoires from 500 to 800 subjects and related those repertoires to cytomegalovirus serostatus. Besides the first cohort of roughly 700 subjects, a separate validation cohort made up of 120 different subjects was used. To predict cytomegalovirus infection status, the study combined high-throughput TCR immunosequencing, statistical association of individual TCRs with disease status, and machine learning. A later analysis re-analyzed previously published TCR beta repertoires from 600 to 850 donors and added high-resolution HLA genotyping to study TCR occurrence patterns. Rather than using new phenotypic data, the later analysis identified candidate immune exposures from TCR beta sequences and from how often those sequences occurred across donors. To decide whether each TCR beta V gene segment behaved as functional or pseudogenic, an earlier analysis of fewer than 750 of the donors relied on high-throughput TCR beta sequencing. Alongside the repertoire data, information on donor age, sex, ethnicity and CMV serostatus was compiled. In a later genetic analysis, genome-wide SNP genotypes for 398 of the 666 donors were used, and that subset was treated as a discovery cohort. All discovery cohort repertoires had been generated on a single sequencing platform. Class I and class II HLA loci were covered by the typing at four-digit resolution. Typing coverage varied by locus: about 620-640 donors for A, B, C, DRB1 and DQB1; approximately 500 for DQA1; more than 600 for DPA1; about 450 for DPB1. Roughly 5 DR-DQ haplotypes were treated as single units for association and clustering because of strong linkage in the cohort. Among roughly 400 genotyped donors of the cohort, an average of roughly 230,000 unique TCR beta nucleotide sequences was sequenced per donor, of which 15% to 20% were non-productive.

Overall study results and their limits: When HLA alleles, especially DR and DQ, strongly co-occurred, TCR associations were difficult to assign to individual alleles. Specific HLA alleles were associated with roughly 16,000 TCR beta sequences at a false discovery rate of 0.05 in a later analysis. The authors suggested that the approach could potentially be extended to other disease states and immunological phenotypes. In a later analysis, HLA-associated TCR beta chains were found to be more clonally expanded and to have lower generation probabilities than equally common non-associated chains. Compared with the approximately 670-donor mean, donors in an Asian-associated ancestry cluster had fewer N-insertions in productive TCRs, according to a later genetic analysis. The study gave a list of 150 to 200 TCR beta chains associated with cytomegalovirus. Some IMGT-functional V segments, including TRBV6-2 and TRBV6-3, could not be distinguished by the 87-base-pair reads and were therefore excluded. V-gene and J-gene trimming of TCR beta chains was associated with a missense DCLRE1C variant in a later genetic analysis, and the association was replicated in an independent cohort. An earlier analysis of 587 of the donors showed that most TCR beta V segments appeared in productive rearrangements either about 90% or about 30% of the time, which broadly matched IMGT annotations. Linkage disequilibrium might explain the correlated functional status among segregating V segments, but an unknown experimental factor could not be excluded. Because HLA typing was unavailable for some donors at each locus, only the typed subset was used in association tests. About 15 rarely observed V segments, including chromosome 9 orphons, were excluded from the earlier analysis of several hundred of the donors because counts were too low. A further reported finding was that TCR beta sequences accurately predicted the HLA-A and HLA-B alleles for most subjects in the first cohort. In this cohort, only TCR beta chains were sequenced, and detectable features were limited by the absence of alpha or paired-chain data. Sequencing depth was assumed to be roughly uniform across donors in the presence/absence analyses, though that assumption may not hold. The classifier was reported to diagnose cytomegalovirus status with high specificity and sensitivity in both the original and validation cohorts. For the cohort, immune exposure information was limited to CMV serostatus. A later analysis found that TCR association rates varied across HLA loci, with DRB1 alleles showing the most associated TCRs and HLA-C alleles the fewest. A later analysis found that most CMV-associated TCR beta chains appeared HLA-restricted, with HLA associations seemingly driven largely by CMV exposure. Most TCR sequences were seen in very few donors, while some public TCRs were found in many individuals. A cluster of highly shared sequence variants was judged likely to be a technical artifact of the sequencing pipeline. In vitro tests confirmed that a few of the cytomegalovirus-associated TCR beta chains recognize cytomegalovirus antigens. A later analysis reported that several top co-occurrence clusters appeared linked to parvovirus B19, influenza, CMV and Epstein-Barr virus.

Sequencing was carried out using PBMCs. The receptor's source is a man aged 40-49 years in good health and CMV-seronegative. The sequence is built from TRBV15 and TRBJ1-5, with the D gene not clear enough to name. In nucleotide form, the sequence is TGTGCCACCAGCTACTCCCCGGGTCAGCCCCAGCATTTT. Its protein is CATSYSPGQPQHF.